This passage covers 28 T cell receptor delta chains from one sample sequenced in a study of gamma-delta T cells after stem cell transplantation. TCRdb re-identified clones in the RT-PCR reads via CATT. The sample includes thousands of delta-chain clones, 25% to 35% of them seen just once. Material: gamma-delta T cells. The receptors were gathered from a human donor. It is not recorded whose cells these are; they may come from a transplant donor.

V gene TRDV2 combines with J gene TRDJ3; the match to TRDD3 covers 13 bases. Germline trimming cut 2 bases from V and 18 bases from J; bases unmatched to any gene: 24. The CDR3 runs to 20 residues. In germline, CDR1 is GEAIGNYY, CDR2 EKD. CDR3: CACDNLLGDTYPCDTRPMFF. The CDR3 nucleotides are TGTGCCTGTGACAACTTACTGGGGGATACGTATCCCTGTGACACCCGCCCGATGTTTTTC.

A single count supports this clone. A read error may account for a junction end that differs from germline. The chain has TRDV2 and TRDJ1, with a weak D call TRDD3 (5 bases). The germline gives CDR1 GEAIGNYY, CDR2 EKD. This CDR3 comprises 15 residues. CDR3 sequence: CACDTVGSGSDNLIF. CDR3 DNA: TGTGCCTGTGACACGGTGGGATCCGGGTCCGATAACCTCATCTTT.

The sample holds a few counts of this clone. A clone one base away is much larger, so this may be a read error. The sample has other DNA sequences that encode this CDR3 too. The CDR3 region has the DNA TGTGCCTGCGACACCGTACTGGGCAACGATAAACTCATCTTT. It encodes CACDTVLGNDKLIF. V gene TRDV2 combines with J gene TRDJ1, with D perhaps matching TRDD3 (6 bases). In germline, CDR1 is GEAIGNYY, CDR2 EKD. The CDR3 spans 14 residues.

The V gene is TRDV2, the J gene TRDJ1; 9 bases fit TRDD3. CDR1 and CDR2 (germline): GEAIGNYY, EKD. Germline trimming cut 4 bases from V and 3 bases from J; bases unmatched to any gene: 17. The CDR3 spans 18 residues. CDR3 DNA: TGTGCCTGTGATTCCTTGGCTGGGGGGGATACAGTCGCCGATAAACTCATCTTT. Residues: CACDSLAGGDTVADKLIF.

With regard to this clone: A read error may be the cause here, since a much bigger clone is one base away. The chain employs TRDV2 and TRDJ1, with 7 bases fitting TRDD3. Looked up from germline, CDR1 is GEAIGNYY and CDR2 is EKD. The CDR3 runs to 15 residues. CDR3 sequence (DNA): TGTGCCTGTGACACCGTCGGGGGATCCACCGATAACCTCATCTTT. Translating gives CACDTVGGSTDNLIF.

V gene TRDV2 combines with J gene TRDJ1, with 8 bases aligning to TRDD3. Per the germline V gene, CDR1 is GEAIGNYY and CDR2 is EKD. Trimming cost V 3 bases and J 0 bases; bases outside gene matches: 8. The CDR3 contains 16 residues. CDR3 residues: CACDSLGATDTDKLIF. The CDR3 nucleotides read TGTGCCTGTGACTCACTGGGGGCTACTGACACCGATAAACTCATCTTT.

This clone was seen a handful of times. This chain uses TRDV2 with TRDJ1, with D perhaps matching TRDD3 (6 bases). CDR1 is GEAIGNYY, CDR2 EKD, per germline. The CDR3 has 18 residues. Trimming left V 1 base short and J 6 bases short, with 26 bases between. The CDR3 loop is CACDTAFGGGSQHNKLIF. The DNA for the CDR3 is TGTGCCTGTGACACTGCCTTTGGTGGGGGCTCTCAGCATAATAAACTCATCTTT.

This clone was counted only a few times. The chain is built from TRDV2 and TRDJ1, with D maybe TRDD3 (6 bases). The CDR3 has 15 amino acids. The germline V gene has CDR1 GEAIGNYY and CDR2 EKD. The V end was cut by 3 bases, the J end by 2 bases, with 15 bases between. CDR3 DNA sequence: TGTGCCTGTGACCTAATTGGGGGGACTACCGATAAACTCATCTTT. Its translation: CACDLIGGTTDKLIF.

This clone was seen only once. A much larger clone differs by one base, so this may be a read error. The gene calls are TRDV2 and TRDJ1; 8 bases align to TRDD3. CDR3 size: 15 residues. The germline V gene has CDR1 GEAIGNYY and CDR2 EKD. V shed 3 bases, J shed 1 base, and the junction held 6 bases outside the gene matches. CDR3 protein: CACDLLGAPTDKLIF. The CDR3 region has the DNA TGTGCCTGTGACCTACTGGGGGCCCCCACCGATAAACTCATCTTT.

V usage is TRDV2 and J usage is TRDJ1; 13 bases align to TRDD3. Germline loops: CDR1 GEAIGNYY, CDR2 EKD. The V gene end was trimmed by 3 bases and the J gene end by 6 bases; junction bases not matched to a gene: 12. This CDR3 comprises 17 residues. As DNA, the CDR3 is TGTGCCTGTGACGACTTAGAACTGGGGGATACGACTTATAAACTCATCTTT. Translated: CACDDLELGDTTYKLIF.

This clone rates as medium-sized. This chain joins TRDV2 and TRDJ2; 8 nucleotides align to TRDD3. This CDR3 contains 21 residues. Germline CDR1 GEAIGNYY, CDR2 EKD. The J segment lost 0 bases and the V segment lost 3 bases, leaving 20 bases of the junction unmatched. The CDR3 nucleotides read TGTGCCTGTGACGTCGTCGGAGGTCATACTGGGGGGCCATCTTTGACAGCACAACTCTTCTTT. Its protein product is CACDVVGGHTGGPSLTAQLFF.

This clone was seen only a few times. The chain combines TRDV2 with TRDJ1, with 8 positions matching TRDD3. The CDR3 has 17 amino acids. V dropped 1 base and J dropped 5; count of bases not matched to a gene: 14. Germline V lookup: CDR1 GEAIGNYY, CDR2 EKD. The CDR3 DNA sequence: TGTGCCTGTGACACGGCTGGGGGAGGCGGCGAGCGGGATAAACTCATCTTT. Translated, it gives CACDTAGGGGERDKLIF.

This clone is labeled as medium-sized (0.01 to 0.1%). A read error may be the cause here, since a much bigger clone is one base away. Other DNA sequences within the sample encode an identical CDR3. The CDR3 DNA sequence: TGTGCCTGTGACACCCTAATACTGGGGGATACGCACATTACAGACACCCGGTGGACCGATAAACTCATCTTT. Its translation: CACDTLILGDTHITDTRWTDKLIF. V gene TRDV2 combines with J gene TRDJ1; 13 positions match TRDD3. The CDR3 totals 24 residues. The germline CDR1 and CDR2 sequences are GEAIGNYY and EKD. J lost 2 bases, V lost 0 bases, and 26 bases had no gene match.

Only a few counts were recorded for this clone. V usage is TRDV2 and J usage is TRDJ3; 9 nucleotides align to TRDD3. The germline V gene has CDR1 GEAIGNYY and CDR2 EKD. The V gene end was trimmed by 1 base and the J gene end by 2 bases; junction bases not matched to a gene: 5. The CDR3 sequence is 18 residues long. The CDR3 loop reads CACDTLTGGTWDTRQMFF. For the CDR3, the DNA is TGTGCCTGTGACACTCTTACTGGGGGAACCTGGGACACCCGACAGATGTTTTTC.

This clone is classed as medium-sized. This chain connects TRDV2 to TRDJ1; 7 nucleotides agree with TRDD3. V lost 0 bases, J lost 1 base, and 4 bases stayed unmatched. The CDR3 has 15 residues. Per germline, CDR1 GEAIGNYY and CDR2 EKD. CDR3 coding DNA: TGTGCCTGTGACACCGTCGGGGGATCCACCGATAAACTCATCTTT. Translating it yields CACDTVGGSTDKLIF.

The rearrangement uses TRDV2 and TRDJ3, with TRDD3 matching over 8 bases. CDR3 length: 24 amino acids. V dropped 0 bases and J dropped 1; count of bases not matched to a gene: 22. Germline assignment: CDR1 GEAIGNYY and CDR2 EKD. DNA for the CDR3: TGTGCCTGTGACACCGTGCTGGGGGAGATCCCGCTTCGTTTATCGTCCTGGGACACCCGACAGATGTTTTTC. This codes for CACDTVLGEIPLRLSSWDTRQMFF.

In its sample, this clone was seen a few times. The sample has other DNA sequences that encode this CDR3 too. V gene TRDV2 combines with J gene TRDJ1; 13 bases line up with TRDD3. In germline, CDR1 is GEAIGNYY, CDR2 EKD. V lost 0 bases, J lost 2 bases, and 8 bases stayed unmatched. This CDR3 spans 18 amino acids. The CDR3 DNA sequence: TGTGCCTGTGACACCGTACTGGGGGATACGCTTGCTACCGATAAACTCATCTTT. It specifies CACDTVLGDTLATDKLIF.

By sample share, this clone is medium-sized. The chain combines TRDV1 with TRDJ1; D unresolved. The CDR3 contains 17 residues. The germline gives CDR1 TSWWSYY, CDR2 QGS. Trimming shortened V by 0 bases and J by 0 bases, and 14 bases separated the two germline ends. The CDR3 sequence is CALGELELRVYTDKLIF. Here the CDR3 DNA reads TGTGCTCTTGGGGAACTAGAGCTGAGGGTGTACACCGATAAACTCATCTTT.

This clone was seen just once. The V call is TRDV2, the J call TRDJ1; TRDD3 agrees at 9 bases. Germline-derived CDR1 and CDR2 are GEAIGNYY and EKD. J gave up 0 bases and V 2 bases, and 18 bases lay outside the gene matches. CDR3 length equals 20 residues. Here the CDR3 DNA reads TGTGCCTGTGACAAAGCCCCACTGGGGGAGGAAGAACCGTACACCGATAAACTCATCTTT. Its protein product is CACDKAPLGEEEPYTDKLIF.

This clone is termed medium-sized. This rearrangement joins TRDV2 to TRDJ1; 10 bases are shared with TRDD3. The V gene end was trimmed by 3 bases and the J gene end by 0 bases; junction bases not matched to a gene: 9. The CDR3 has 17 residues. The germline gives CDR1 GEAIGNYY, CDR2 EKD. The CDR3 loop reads CACDALLGDEYTDKLIF. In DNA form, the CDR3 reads TGTGCCTGTGACGCCCTACTGGGGGATGAGTACACCGATAAACTCATCTTT.

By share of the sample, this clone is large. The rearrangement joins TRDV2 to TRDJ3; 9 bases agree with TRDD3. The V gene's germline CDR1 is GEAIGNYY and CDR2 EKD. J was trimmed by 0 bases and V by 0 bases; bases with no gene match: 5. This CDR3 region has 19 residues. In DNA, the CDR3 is TGTGCCTGTGACACCGTACTGGGGGACCGCTCCTGGGACACCCGACAGATGTTTTTC. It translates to CACDTVLGDRSWDTRQMFF.

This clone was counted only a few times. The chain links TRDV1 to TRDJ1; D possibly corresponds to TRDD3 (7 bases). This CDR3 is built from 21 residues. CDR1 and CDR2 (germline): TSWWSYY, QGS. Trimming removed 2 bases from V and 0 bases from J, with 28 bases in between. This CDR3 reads CALGEIVLRSTGDEYTDKLIF. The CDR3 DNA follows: TGTGCTCTTGGGGAAATAGTCCTACGCAGTACTGGGGACGAGTACACCGATAAACTCATCTTT.

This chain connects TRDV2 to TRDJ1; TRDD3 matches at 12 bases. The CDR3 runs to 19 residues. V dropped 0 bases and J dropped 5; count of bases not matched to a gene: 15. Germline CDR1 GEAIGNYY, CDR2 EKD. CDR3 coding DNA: TGTGCCTGTGACACCGCAGCGAACTGGGGGATACCGACGAGAGATAAACTCATCTTT. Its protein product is CACDTAANWGIPTRDKLIF.

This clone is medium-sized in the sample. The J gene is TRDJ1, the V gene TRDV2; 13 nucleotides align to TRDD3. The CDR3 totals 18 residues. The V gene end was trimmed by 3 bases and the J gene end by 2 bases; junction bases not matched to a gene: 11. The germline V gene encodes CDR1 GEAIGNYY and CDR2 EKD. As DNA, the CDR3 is TGTGCCTGTGACGCTGTGAGTACTGGGGGATACGAGACCGATAAACTCATCTTT. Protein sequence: CACDAVSTGGYETDKLIF.

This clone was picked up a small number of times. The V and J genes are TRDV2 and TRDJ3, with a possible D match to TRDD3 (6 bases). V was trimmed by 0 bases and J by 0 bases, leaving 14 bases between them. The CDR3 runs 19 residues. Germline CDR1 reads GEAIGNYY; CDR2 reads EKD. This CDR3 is CACDTVGGRSSWDTRQMFF. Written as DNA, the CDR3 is TGTGCCTGTGACACCGTGGGGGGACGGAGCTCCTGGGACACCCGACAGATGTTTTTC.

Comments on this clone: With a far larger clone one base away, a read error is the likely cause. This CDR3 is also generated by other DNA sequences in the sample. The CDR3 region is CALGESFPTVVLGDTLSALTAQLFF. The CDR3 DNA sequence: TGTGCTCTTGGGGAATCATTCCCTACGGTTGTACTGGGGGATACGCTGTCGGCTTTGACAGCACAACTCTTCTTT. The chain has TRDV1 and TRDJ2, with TRDD3 matching over 13 bases. Germline V gene lookup returns CDR1 TSWWSYY and CDR2 QGS. CDR3 length equals 25 residues. The junction had 24 bases not matched to a gene; V was cut back by 2 bases and J by 0 bases.

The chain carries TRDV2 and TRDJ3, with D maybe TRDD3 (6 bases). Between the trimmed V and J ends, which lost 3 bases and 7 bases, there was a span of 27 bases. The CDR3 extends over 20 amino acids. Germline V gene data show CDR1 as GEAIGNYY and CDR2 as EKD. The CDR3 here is CACDRTPLSGALIDTRQMFF. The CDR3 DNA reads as TGTGCCTGTGACCGGACCCCTCTTTCTGGGGCACTGATTGACACCCGACAGATGTTTTTC.

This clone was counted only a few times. The CDR3 nucleotides read TGTGCCTGTGACACACTGGGGGACGCAGACACCGATAAACTCATCTTT. It yields the protein CACDTLGDADTDKLIF. This sequence joins TRDV2 and TRDJ1, with TRDD3 matching 9 bases. This CDR3 has 16 amino acids. Germline V CDR1 and CDR2: GEAIGNYY, EKD. V lost 1 base to trimming and J lost 0 bases; unmatched junction nucleotides: 5.